One sample yielded the 10 T cell receptor beta chains listed below, sequenced in a study of identical twins. MiXCR, run by TCRdb on the 5' RACE reads, gives a single entry per CDR3 protein. Of around 240,000 distinct CDR3 sequences in the sample, roughly 7% were seen once. The data also belong to a second study, concerning yellow fever vaccine responses in identical twins.

Sample: memory (CD45RO+) T cells sorted from blood. These receptors were collected from a woman between 18 and 30 years old in good health.

This clonotype has a handful of counts. The rearrangement uses TRBV5-1 and TRBJ2-5; 9 bases fit TRBD1. Per germline, CDR1 SGHRS and CDR2 YFSETQ. The CDR3 consists of 17 residues. The V and J ends lost 2 bases and 7 bases, in that order; junction bases with no gene match: 15. CDR3 residues: CASSFPLQGAELGTQYF. In nucleotides, the CDR3 is TGCGCCAGCAGCTTTCCACTACAGGGGGCAGAATTGGGGACCCAGTACTTC.

This clonotype showed up just a few times. The CDR3: CASSQLDRDEAFF. The CDR3 DNA reads as TGTGCCAGCAGCCAGCTAGACAGGGATGAAGCTTTCTTT. The gene calls are TRBV3-1 and TRBJ1-1; 7 bases match TRBD1. This CDR3 region has 13 residues. With 3 bases clipped from V and 7 bases from J, the junction kept 5 bases outside the gene matches. Germline V gene sequence: CDR1 LGHDT, CDR2 YNNKEL (reference sequence).

This clonotype was seen ten or more times. The chain employs TRBV7-7 and TRBJ2-5, with 10 nucleotides matching TRBD2. CDR1 is SSHAT and CDR2 is FNYEAQ in the germline V gene (reference sequence). This CDR3 region has 15 residues. Trimming removed 5 bases from V and 5 bases from J; junction bases left unmatched: 8. In DNA form, the CDR3 reads TGTGCCAGCAGCCCCCTAGCGGGAGTCGTTGAGACCCAGTACTTC. This sequence encodes CASSPLAGVVETQYF.

There are a few counts of this clonotype. This chain joins TRBV9 and TRBJ1-2; TRBD1 agrees at 9 bases. V was pared by 4 bases and J by 4 bases, with 14 bases of the junction left unmatched. The CDR3 has 17 amino acids. Germline V lookup: CDR1 SGDLS, CDR2 YYNGEE. DNA of the CDR3: TGTGCCAGCAGCCCAGGGGGCCGGGACAGGGCGTTCTATGGCTACACCTTC. Its translation is CASSPGGRDRAFYGYTF.

The table lists this clonotype with a few counts. This chain joins TRBV2 and TRBJ2-4; D remains ambiguous. Trimming removed 3 bases at V and 9 bases at J, with 12 bases between. CDR3 length equals 13 residues. The V gene's germline CDR1 is SNHLY and CDR2 FYNNEI. CDR3 loop: CASSEQLKGIQYF. The CDR3 DNA reads TGTGCCAGCAGTGAGCAGTTGAAGGGCATTCAGTACTTC.

There are a few counts of this clonotype. V and J are TRBV19 and TRBJ2-7, with 9 bases that match TRBD1. The length of the CDR3 is 14 residues. Trimming removed 7 bases from V and 7 bases from J; junction bases left unmatched: 11. From germline, CDR1 is LNHDA and CDR2 SQIVND (reference sequence). CDR3 bases: TGTGCCAGTACCTCCGGGACAGGGTTGAGAGAGCAGTACTTC. Protein product: CASTSGTGLREQYF.

V usage is TRBV4-2 and J usage is TRBJ2-3; TRBD1 aligns across 10 bases. The germline CDR1 and CDR2 sequences are LGHNA and YNFKEQ. This CDR3 is built from 16 residues. The V and J ends lost 3 bases and 4 bases, in that order; junction bases with no gene match: 7. Written as DNA, the CDR3 is TGTGCCAGCAGCCATCGGACAGGGGGAAGCTCAGATACGCAGTATTTT. Its protein is CASSHRTGGSSDTQYF.

The V and J genes are TRBV19 and TRBJ2-7, with 9 bases fitting TRBD1. The CDR3 consists of 14 residues. V trimming: 6 bases; J trimming: 2 bases; junction bases outside the gene matches: 5. Germline V gives CDR1 LNHDA, CDR2 SQIVND (reference sequence). The CDR3: CASRDRGDTYEQYV. The CDR3 bases are TGTGCCAGTAGGGACAGGGGTGACACCTACGAGCAGTACGTC.

Ten or more counts support this clonotype. The gene calls are TRBV12-3 or TRBV12-4 and TRBJ1-4; perhaps TRBD1 as D (5 bases). The CDR3 has 16 residues. The ends were cut back, 5 bases at V and 3 bases at J, with 16 bases in the middle. The CDR3 is CASSPHGAGSNEKLFF. DNA of the CDR3: TGTGCCAGCAGTCCTCACGGGGCCGGTTCTAATGAAAAACTGTTTTTT.

In nucleotides, the CDR3 is TGTGCTAGTGGTTTGGGGGGGGCTAGCGGGTTTAAGGAAGAGCAGTACTTC. This codes for CASGLGGASGFKEEQYF. The V and J genes are TRBV12-5 and TRBJ2-7; TRBD2 matches at 8 bases. CDR1 is LGHNT, CDR2 FRNRAP, per germline. The CDR3 extends over 17 amino acids. V was pared by 1 base and J by 7 bases, with 15 bases of the junction left unmatched.